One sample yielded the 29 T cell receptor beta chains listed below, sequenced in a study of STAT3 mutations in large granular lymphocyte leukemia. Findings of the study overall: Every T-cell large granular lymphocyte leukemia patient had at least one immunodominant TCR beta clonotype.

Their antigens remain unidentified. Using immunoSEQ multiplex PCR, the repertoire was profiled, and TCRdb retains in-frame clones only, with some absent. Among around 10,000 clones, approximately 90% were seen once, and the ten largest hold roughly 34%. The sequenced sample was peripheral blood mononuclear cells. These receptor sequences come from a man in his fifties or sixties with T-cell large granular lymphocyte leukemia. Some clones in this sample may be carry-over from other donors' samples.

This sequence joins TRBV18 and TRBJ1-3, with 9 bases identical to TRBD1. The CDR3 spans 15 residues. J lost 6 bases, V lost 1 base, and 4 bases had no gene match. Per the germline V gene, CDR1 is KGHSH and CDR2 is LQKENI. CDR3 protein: CASSPLGQGTNTIYF. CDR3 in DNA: TGTGCCAGCTCACCACTGGGACAGGGAACAAACACCATATATTTT.

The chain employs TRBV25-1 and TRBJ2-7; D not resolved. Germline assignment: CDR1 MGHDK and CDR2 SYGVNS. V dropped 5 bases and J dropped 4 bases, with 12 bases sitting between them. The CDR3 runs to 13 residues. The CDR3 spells CASSLQEPYEQYF. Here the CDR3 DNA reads TGTGCCAGCAGTTTACAAGAACCTTACGAGCAGTACTTC.

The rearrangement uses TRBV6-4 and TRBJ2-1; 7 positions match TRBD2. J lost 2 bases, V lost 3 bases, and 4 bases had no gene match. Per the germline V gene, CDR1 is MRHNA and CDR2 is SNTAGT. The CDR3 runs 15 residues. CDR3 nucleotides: TGTGCCAGCAGTGAGTTTCTAGCGGCCTACAATGAGCAGTTCTTC. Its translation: CASSEFLAAYNEQFF.

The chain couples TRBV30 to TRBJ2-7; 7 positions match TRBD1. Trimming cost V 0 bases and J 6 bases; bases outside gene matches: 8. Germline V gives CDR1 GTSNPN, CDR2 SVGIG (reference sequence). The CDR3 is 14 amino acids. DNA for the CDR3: TGTGCCTGGAGTGTAGGACAGGACCCAAGCGAGCAGTACTTC. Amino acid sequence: CAWSVGQDPSEQYF.

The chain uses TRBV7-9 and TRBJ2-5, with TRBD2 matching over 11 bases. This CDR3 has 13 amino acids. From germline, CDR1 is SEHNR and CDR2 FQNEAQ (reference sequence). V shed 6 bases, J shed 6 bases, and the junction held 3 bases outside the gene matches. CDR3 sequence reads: CASRLAGDKTQYF. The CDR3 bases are TGTGCCAGCAGACTAGCGGGAGACAAGACCCAGTACTTC. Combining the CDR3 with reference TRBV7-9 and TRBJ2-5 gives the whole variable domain DTGVSQNPRHKITKRGQNVTFRCDPISEHNRLYWYRQTLGQGPEFLTYFQNEAQLEKSRLLSDRFSAERPKGSFSTLEIQRTEQGDSAMYLCASRLAGDKTQYFGPGTRLLVL.

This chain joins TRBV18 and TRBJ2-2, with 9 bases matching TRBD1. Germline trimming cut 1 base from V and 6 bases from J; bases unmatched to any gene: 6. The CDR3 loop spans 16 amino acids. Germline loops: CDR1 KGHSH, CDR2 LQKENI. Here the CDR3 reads CASSPLAGQGSGELFF. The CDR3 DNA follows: TGTGCCAGCTCACCACTCGCGGGACAGGGCTCCGGGGAGCTGTTTTTT.

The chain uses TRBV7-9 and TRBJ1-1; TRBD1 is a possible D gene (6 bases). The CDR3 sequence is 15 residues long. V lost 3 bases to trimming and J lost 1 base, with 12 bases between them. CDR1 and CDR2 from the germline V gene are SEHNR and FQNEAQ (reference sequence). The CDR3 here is CASSLVETGNTEAFF. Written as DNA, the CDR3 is TGTGCCAGCAGCTTGGTGGAGACAGGGAACACTGAAGCTTTCTTT.

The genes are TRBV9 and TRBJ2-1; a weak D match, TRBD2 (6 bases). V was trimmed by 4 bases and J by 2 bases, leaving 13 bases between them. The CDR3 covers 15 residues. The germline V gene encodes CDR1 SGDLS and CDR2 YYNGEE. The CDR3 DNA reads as TGTGCCAGCAGCCGAGGGACTCCCACCTACAATGAGCAGTTCTTC. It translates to CASSRGTPTYNEQFF.

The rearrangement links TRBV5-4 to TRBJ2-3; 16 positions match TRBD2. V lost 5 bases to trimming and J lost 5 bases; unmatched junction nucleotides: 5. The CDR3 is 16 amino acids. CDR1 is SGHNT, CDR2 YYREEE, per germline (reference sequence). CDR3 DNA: TGTGCCAGCAGGCCCGGGACTAGCGGGAGGGGAGATACGCAGTATTTT. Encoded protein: CASRPGTSGRGDTQYF.

The CDR3 sequence: CASSGRDYYEQYF. The CDR3 nucleotides are TGTGCCAGCAGCGGCCGGGACTACTACGAGCAGTACTTC. This chain connects TRBV9 to TRBJ2-7; TRBD2 matches 7 bases. Germline CDR1 is SGDLS and CDR2 is YYNGEE. This CDR3 is built from 13 residues. The J segment lost 3 bases and the V segment lost 3 bases, leaving 3 bases of the junction unmatched.

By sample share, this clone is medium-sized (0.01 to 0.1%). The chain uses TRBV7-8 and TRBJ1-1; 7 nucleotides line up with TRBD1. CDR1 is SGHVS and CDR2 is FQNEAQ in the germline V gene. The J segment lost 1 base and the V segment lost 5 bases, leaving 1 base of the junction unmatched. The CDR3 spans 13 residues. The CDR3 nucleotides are TGTGCCAGCAGCGGGACAGCGAACACTGAAGCTTTCTTT. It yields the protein CASSGTANTEAFF.

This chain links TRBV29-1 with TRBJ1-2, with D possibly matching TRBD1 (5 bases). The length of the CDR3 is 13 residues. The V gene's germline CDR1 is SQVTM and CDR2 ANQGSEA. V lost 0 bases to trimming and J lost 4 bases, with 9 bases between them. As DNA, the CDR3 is TGCAGCGTTGAAGATCAGGGTAGCTATGGCTACACCTTC. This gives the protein CSVEDQGSYGYTF.

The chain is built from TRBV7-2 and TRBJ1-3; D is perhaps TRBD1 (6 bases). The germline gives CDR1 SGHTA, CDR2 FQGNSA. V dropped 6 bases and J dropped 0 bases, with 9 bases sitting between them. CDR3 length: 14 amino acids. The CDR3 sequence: CASREGGSGNTIYF. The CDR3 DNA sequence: TGTGCCAGCAGAGAAGGGGGCTCTGGAAACACCATATATTTT. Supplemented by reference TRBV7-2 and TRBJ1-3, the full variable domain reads GAGVSQSPSNKVTEKGKDVELRCDPISGHTALYWYRQSLGQGLEFLIYFQGNSAPDKSGLPSDRFSAERTGGSVSTLTIQRTQQEDSAVYLCASREGGSGNTIYFGEGSWLTVV.

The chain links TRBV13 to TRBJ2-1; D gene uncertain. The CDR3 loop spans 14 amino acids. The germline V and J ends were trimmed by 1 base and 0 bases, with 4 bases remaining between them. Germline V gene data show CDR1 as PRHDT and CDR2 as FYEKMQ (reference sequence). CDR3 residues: CASSLDVSYNEQFF. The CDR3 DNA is TGTGCCAGCAGCTTAGATGTCTCCTACAATGAGCAGTTCTTC.

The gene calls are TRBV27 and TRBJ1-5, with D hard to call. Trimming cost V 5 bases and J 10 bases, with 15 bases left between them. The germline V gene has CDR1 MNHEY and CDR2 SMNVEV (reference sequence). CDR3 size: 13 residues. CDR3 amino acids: CASSLDGAQPQHF. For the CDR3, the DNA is TGTGCCAGCAGTCTGGACGGAGCCCAACCCCAGCATTTT.

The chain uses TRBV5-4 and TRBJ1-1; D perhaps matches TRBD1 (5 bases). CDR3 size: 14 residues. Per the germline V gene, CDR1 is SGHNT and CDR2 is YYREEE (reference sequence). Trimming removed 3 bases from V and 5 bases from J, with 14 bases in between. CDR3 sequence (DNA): TGTGCCAGCAGCTCCGGGGGTTGGGGAACTGAAGCTTTCTTT. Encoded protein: CASSSGGWGTEAFF.

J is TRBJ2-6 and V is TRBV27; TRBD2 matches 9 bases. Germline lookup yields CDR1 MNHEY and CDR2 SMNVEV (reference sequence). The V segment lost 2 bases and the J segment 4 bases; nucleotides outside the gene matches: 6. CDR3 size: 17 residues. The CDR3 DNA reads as TGTGCCAGCAGTTTACGGCGGGAGGGCAACGGGGCCAACGTCCTGACTTTC. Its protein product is CASSLRREGNGANVLTF.

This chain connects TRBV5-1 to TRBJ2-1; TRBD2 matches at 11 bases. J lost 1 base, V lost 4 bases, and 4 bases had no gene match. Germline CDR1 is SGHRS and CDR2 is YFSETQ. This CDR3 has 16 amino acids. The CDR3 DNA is TGCGCCAGCAGCCCCGCTAGCGGGAGGTCCTACAATGAGCAGTTCTTC. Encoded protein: CASSPASGRSYNEQFF.

The CDR3 region has the DNA TGCAGCGTTGTAGGTTCCCAAAACACCATATATTTT. It encodes CSVVGSQNTIYF. The chain recombines TRBV29-1 with TRBJ1-3, with D hard to call. The length of the CDR3 is 12 residues. The germline CDR1 and CDR2 sequences are SQVTM and ANQGSEA. The germline V and J ends were trimmed by 4 bases and 6 bases, with 10 bases remaining between them.

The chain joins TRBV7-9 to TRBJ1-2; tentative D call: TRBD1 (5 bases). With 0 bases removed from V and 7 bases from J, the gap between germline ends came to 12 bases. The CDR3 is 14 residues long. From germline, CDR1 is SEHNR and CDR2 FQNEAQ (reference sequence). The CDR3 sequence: CASSLAGRESGYTF. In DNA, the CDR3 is TGTGCCAGCAGCTTAGCGGGCAGGGAAAGTGGCTACACCTTC.

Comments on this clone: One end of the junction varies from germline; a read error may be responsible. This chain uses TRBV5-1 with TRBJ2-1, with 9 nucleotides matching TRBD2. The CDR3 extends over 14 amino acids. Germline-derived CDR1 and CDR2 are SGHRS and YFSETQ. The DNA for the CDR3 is TGCGCCACCAGCGTAGCGGGAGATATCAATGAGCAGTTCTTC. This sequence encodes CATSVAGDINEQFF. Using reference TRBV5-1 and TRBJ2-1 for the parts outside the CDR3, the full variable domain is KAGVTQTPRYLIKTRGQQVTLSCSPISGHRSVSWYQQTPGQGLQFLFEYFSETQRNKGNFPGRFSGRQFSNSRSEMNVSTLELGDSALYLCATSVAGDINEQFFGPGTRLTVL.

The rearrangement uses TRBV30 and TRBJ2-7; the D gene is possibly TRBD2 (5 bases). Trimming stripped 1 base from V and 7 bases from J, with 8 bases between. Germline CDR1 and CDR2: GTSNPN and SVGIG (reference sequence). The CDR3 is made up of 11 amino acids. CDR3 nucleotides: TGTGCCTGGAGTGCTAGCTTAGAGCAGTACTTC. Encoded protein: CAWSASLEQYF. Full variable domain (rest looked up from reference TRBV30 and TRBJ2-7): SQTIHQWPATLVQPVGSPLSLECTVEGTSNPNLYWYRQAAGRGLQLLFYSVGIGQISSEVPQNLSASRPQDRQFILSSKKLLLSDSGFYLCAWSASLEQYFGPGTRLTVT.

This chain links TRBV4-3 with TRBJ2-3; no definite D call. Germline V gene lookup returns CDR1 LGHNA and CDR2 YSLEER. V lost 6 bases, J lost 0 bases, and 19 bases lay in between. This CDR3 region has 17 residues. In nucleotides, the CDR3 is TGCGCCAGCAGTCGTTCTCACGCGACCCTTAGCACAGATACGCAGTATTTT. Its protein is CASSRSHATLSTDTQYF.

The CDR3 is CASSLFGEAFF. In DNA, the CDR3 is TGTGCCAGCAGTTTATTCGGGGAAGCTTTCTTT. The chain couples TRBV27 to TRBJ1-1; D is unresolved. V lost 1 base to trimming and J lost 8 bases, with 5 bases between them. The germline CDR1 and CDR2 sequences are MNHEY and SMNVEV (reference sequence). The CDR3 sequence is 11 residues long.

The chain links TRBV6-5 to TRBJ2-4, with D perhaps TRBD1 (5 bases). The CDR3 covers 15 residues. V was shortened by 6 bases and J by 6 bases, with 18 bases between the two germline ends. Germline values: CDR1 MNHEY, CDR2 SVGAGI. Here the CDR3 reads CASSRTKSGGNIQYF. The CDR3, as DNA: TGTGCCAGCAGCAGGACAAAGTCGGGTGGAAACATTCAGTACTTC.

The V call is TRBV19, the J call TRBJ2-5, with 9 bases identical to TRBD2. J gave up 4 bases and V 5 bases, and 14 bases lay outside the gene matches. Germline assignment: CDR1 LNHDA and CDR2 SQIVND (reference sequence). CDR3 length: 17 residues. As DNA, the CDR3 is TGTGCCAGTAGTCCCGGGACTAGCAAAAACGGGGGAGAGACCCAGTACTTC. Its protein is CASSPGTSKNGGETQYF.

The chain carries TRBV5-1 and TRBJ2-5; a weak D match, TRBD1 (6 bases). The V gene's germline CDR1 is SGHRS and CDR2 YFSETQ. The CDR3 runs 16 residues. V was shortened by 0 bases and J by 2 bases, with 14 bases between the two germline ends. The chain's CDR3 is CASSLETGHTQETQYF. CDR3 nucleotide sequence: TGCGCCAGCAGCTTGGAGACAGGTCATACGCAAGAGACCCAGTACTTC.

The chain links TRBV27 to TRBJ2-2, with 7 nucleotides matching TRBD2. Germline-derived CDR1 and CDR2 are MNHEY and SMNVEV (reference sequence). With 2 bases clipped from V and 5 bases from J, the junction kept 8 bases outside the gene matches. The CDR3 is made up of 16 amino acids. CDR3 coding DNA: TGTGCCAGCAGTTTAATGGCGGGAGTTGGTACCGGGGAGCTGTTTTTT. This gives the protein CASSLMAGVGTGELFF.

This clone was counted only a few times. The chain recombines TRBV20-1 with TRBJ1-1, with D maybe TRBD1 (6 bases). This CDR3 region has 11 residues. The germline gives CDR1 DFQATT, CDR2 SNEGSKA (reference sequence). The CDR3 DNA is TGCAGCTCTGAGGGGGGCACTGAAGCTTTCTTT. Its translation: CSSEGGTEAFF.